This TCR beta chain is drawn from a study of OX40 agonist ivuxolimab in advanced cancers. General study points: On average, CD8+ T cells had more expanded clones than CD4+. Some patients without response likewise showed low normalized clonal expansion.

This clone was counted a few times. Its target is unknown. Profiling relied on immunoSEQ multiplex PCR, and the TCRdb table lists in-frame clones only, not all of them. The sample has approximately 94,000 clones, around 93% seen once. Prior autoimmune disease or systemic immunosuppression barred patients. The CDR3 totals 12 residues. Trimming left V 6 bases short and J 7 bases short, with 10 bases between. Germline V gene data show CDR1 as MNHNS and CDR2 as SASEGT. This receptor was taken from an adult with an advanced solid tumor such as melanoma, head and neck, liver or kidney cancer. This chain links TRBV6-1 with TRBJ1-5; no firm D call. The material sequenced was CD4+ or CD8+ T cells sorted from blood, taken in a trial of the OX40 agonist ivuxolimab. CDR3 region: CASRNNNQPQHF. The CDR3 DNA reads as TGTGCCAGCAGGAATAATAACCAGCCCCAGCATTTT.